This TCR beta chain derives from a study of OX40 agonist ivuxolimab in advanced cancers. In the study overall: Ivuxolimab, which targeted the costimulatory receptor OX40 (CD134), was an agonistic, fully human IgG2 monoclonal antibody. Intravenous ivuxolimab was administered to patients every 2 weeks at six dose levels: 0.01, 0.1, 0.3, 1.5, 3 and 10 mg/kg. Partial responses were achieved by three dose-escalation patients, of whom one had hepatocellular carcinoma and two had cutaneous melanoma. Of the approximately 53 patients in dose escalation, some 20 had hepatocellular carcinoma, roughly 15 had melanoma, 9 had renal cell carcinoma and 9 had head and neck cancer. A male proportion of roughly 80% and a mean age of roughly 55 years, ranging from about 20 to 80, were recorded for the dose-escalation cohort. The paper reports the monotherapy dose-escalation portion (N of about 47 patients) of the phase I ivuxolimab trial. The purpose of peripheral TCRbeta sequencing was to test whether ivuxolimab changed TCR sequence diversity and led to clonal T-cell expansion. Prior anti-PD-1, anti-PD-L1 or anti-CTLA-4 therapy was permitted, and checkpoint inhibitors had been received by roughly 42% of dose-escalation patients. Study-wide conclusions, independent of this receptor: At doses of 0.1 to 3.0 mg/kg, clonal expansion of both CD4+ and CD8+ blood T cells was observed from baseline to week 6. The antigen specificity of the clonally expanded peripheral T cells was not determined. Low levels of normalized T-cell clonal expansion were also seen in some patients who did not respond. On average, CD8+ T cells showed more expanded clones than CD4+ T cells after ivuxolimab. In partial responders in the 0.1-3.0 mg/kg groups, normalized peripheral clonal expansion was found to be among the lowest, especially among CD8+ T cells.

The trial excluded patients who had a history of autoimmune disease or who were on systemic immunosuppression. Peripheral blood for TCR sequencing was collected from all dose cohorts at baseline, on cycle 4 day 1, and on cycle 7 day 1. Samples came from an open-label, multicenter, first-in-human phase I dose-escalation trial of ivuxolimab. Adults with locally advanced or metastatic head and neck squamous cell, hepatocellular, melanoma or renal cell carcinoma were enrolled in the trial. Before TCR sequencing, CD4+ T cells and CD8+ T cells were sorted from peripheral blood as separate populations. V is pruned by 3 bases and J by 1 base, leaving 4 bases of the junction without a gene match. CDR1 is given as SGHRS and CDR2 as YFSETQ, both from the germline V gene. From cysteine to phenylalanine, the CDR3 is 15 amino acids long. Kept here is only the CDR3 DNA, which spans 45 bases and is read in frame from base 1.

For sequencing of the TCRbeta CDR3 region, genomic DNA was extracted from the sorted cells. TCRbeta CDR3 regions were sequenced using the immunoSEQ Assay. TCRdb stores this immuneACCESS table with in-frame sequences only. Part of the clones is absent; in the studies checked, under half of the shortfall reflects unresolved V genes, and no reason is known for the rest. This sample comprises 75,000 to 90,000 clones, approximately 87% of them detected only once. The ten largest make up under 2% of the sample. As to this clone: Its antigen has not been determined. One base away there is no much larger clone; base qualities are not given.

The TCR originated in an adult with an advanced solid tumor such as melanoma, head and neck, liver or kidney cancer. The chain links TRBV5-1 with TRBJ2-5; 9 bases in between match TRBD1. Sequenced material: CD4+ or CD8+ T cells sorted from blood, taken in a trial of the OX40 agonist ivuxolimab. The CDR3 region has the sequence CASSWTGEGQETQYF. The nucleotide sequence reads TGCGCCAGCAGCTGGACAGGGGAGGGCCAAGAGACCCAGTACTTC.